This T cell receptor beta chain was sequenced during a study of human T cells and chemical hapten exposure. Across the whole study: Upper back patch tests used 0.01% DPC, scored after 6 days. TCR yields per sample varied, mainly owing to small pooled library volume differences.

There are 14 residues in the CDR3. The V gene's germline CDR1 is SGHAT and CDR2 FQNNGV. Unmatched junction bases numbered 2, after V lost 3 bases and J lost 0 bases. Time point given: patch test 2, 6 weeks after DPC sensitization. Indicated treatment: therapeutic diphenylcyclopropenone sensitization with weekly scalp DPC. TCRdb reprocessed the RACE reads with MiXCR, giving one entry per CDR3 protein. The sample consists of some 81,000 distinct CDR3 sequences, roughly 11% of them appearing once. The rearrangement joins TRBV11-2 to TRBJ2-7; TRBD1 agrees at 7 bases. The TCR originated in a man aged 18 to 35 with alopecia areata. Some clones in this sample may be carry-over from other donors' samples. The sample consisted of whole blood, taken in connection with sensitization to the hapten diphenylcyclopropenone (DPC). The DNA for the CDR3 is TGTGCCAGCAGCTTCTGGGACAGCTCCTACGAGCAGTACTTC. Residues: CASSFWDSSYEQYF.